The rows below give T cell receptor beta chains drawn from one sample of a study of cytomegalovirus exposure and HLA in healthy donors. The repertoire was sequenced with immunoSEQ multiplex PCR; TCRdb's copy has only in-frame clones and lacks some. The data show around 150,000 clones, around nine tenths seen once. Material for sequencing was PBMCs. The receptors derive from a man younger than 35 in good health and CMV-seropositive. The CDR3 runs from the conserved cysteine through the conserved F or W. The order of the fields is V gene, D gene, J gene, clone size, CDR3 DNA, CDR3 protein. D genes are given only for firm matches. Size values are once, few and many counts, or a class for expanded clones, and some rows have none.

>TRBV27|.|TRBJ1-3|.
TGTGCCAGCAGTTTAGACAGACCTAGCTCTGGAAACACCATATATTTT
CASSLDRPSSGNTIYF
>TRBV7-8|TRBD2|TRBJ2-3|.
TGTGCCAGCAGCTTAGGGCTAGCGGGACTGACAGATACGCAGTATTTT
CASSLGLAGLTDTQYF
>TRBV19|TRBD1|TRBJ1-2|.
TGTGCCAGTAGTATAGAAGTTCAACCCGGGACAGGCTATGGCTACACCTTC
CASSIEVQPGTGYGYTF
>TRBV6-1|TRBD2|TRBJ2-1|.
TGTGCCAGCAGTGCCGGGACTAGCGGGAGCAATGAGCAGTTCTTC
CASSAGTSGSNEQFF
>TRBV20-1|.|TRBJ2-1|.
TGCAGTGCTAGACGCCGGGATGAGCAGTTCTTC
CSARRRDEQFF
>TRBV5-4|.|TRBJ2-7|.
TGTGCCAGCAGCAAGGACCGGGAGACCTACGAGCAGTACTTC
CASSKDRETYEQYF
>TRBV12-1|.|TRBJ2-7|few
TGTGCCAGCAGCTTTTGCGACAGGGGACCCTCCTACGAGCAGTACTTC
CASSFCDRGPSYEQYF
>TRBV15|.|TRBJ2-7|.
TGTGCCACCAGCTCCAATTTGGGAGGTGGCTACGAGCAGTACTTC
CATSSNLGGGYEQYF
>TRBV5-1|TRBD2|TRBJ2-1|.
TGCGCCAGCAGCCAAGCGGGAGGACCCTACAATGAGCAGTTCTTC
CASSQAGGPYNEQFF
>TRBV19|TRBD1|TRBJ2-5|.
TGTGCCAGTAGTATGTATCGCAGGGGGCTTCGTCCAGAGACCCAGTACTTC
CASSMYRRGLRPETQYF
>TRBV6-5|TRBD1|TRBJ1-1|.
TGTGCCAGCAGCGAAAGGACAGGGAGAGACACTGAAGCTTTCTTT
CASSERTGRDTEAFF
>TRBV28|TRBD1|TRBJ2-5|.
TGTGCCAGCAGTTCAGACAGGGCTGGACAAGAGACCCAGTACTTC
CASSSDRAGQETQYF
>TRBV4-1|.|TRBJ2-1|.
TGCGCCAGCAGCCAAGACCCGCGGGATTACAATGAGCAGTTCTTC
CASSQDPRDYNEQFF
>TRBV11-2|.|TRBJ2-4|.
TGTGCCAGCAGCTCGACCGACAACGCCAAAAACATTCAGTACTTC
CASSSTDNAKNIQYF
>TRBV7-9|.|TRBJ2-5|.
TGTGCCAGCAGCTTAGCCGGAGGTCGGGAGACCCAGTACTTC
CASSLAGGRETQYF
>TRBV4-1|.|TRBJ2-7|.
TGCGCCAGCAGCCAAGATCCCGTCTCCACGAGGGAGCAGTACTTC
CASSQDPVSTREQYF
>TRBV19|.|TRBJ1-5|.
TGTGCCACCTCGGGAAGAAATAACCAGCCCCAGCATTTT
CATSGRNNQPQHF
>TRBV19|TRBD2|TRBJ2-2|once
TGTGCCAGTAGTATCGGACTAGCGGTTACCGGGGAGCTGTTTTTT
CASSIGLAVTGELFF
>TRBV15|TRBD2|TRBJ2-1|.
TGTGCCACCAGCACGGGTGGTATAGCGGGAGCCTACAATGAGCAGTTCTTC
CATSTGGIAGAYNEQFF
>TRBV6-6|TRBD2|TRBJ2-1|once
TGTGCCAGCACCAGACCGGGACTAGCGGGAGGGGAGCAGTTCTTC
CASTRPGLAGGEQFF
>TRBV5-6|.|TRBJ1-2|.
TGTGCCAGCAGCTTGGGGCAGAGGCTCGGGGGCTACACCTTC
CASSLGQRLGGYTF
>TRBV5-1|.|TRBJ2-5|.
TGCGCCAGCAGCTCATTCACAGGGAGACGCGAGACCCAGTACTTC
CASSSFTGRRETQYF
>TRBV18|.|TRBJ2-3|.
TGTGCCAGCTCACATCGACAGGAGAGGGATACGCAGTATTTT
CASSHRQERDTQYF
>TRBV11-2|TRBD1|TRBJ2-1|.
TGTGCCAGCAGCTTTGGGACAGGCAATGAGCAGTTCTTC
CASSFGTGNEQFF
>TRBV27|.|TRBJ2-1|few
TGTGCCAGCAGCAGAGCGGGCTCCTACAATGAGCAGTTCTTC
CASSRAGSYNEQFF
>TRBV5-4|.|TRBJ1-2|.
TGTGCCAGCAGCTCAGGGGAAGCCTATGGCTACACCTTC
CASSSGEAYGYTF
>TRBV11-2|.|TRBJ1-3|.
TGTGCCAGCAGCTTAACATTTGAAAACACCATATATTTT
CASSLTFENTIYF
>TRBV2|TRBD2|TRBJ2-7|many
TGTGCCAGCAGTGGACTAGCGGGAGGACGCTCCTACGAGCAGTACTTC
CASSGLAGGRSYEQYF
>TRBV27|.|TRBJ2-7|.
TGTGCCAGCAGTTCACAGGGTTTCTCCTACGAGCAGTACTTC
CASSSQGFSYEQYF
>TRBV6-1|.|TRBJ2-1|.
TGTGCCAGCAGTGAAGCGGTCGACACCACCTACAATGAGCAGTTCTTC
CASSEAVDTTYNEQFF
>TRBV5-7|.|TRBJ1-4|few
TGTGCCAGCAGCCCGGGGGGGGCTTTGGAAGAAAAACTGTTTTTT
CASSPGGALEEKLFF
>TRBV25-1|TRBD1|TRBJ2-7|.
TGTGCCAGCAGTGAATATACCGGGACAGGGGCTGGCGAGCAGTACTTC
CASSEYTGTGAGEQYF
>TRBV5-1|TRBD1|TRBJ2-7|.
TGCGCCAGCAGCTTGGAGCTCAGGGGGCGGTCCGAGCAGTACTTC
CASSLELRGRSEQYF
>TRBV7-3|.|TRBJ1-1|.
TGTGCCAGCAGCTTAAGTCAGGGAGGCATTGCTTTCTTT
CASSLSQGGIAFF
>TRBV4-1|.|TRBJ1-4|few
TGCGCCAGCAGCCCAAACTTATTCGGACTGGCAACTAATGAAAAACTGTTTTTT
CASSPNLFGLATNEKLFF
>TRBV5-1|.|TRBJ2-7|.
TGCGCCAGCAGCTTGATTGGCAGGGATTACGAGCAGTACTTC
CASSLIGRDYEQYF
>TRBV15|TRBD1|TRBJ1-4|.
TGTGCCACCAGCAGGACAGGGGGCGCGAATGAAAAACTGTTTTTT
CATSRTGGANEKLFF
>TRBV7-6|.|TRBJ1-2|medium-sized
TGTGCCAGCAGCGCCCGGGATCTGAGGGGCTACACCTTC
CASSARDLRGYTF
>TRBV7-9|.|TRBJ1-1|.
TGTGCCAGCAGCTTACAGAACACTGAAGCTTTCTTT
CASSLQNTEAFF
>TRBV4-1|.|TRBJ2-1|.
TGCGCCAGCAGCCAAGAGGGGAGGCTACTAGACGGCTTTGAGCAGTTCTTC
CASSQEGRLLDGFEQFF
>TRBV7-9|TRBD1|TRBJ2-7|.
TGTGCCAGCAGCCCCCATAGGGGGACAGGGACCTACGAGCAGTACTTC
CASSPHRGTGTYEQYF
>TRBV29-1|TRBD1|TRBJ1-2|.
TGCAGCGTTGAGGACAGGGCTGATTATGGCTACACCTTC
CSVEDRADYGYTF
>TRBV29-1|TRBD2|TRBJ2-1|.
TGCAGCGTTGCGCTCCGTCAGGGACTAGCGGGAGGTGACTACAATGAGCAGTTCTTC
CSVALRQGLAGGDYNEQFF
>TRBV7-8|TRBD2|TRBJ2-1|.
TGTGCCAGCAGTTTACCACCCAGCGGGAGTATCCTCAATGAGCAGTTCTTC
CASSLPPSGSILNEQFF
>TRBV28|TRBD2|TRBJ2-5|.
TGTGCCAGCAGTAAGGGACTAGCGGGAGAAGGAGAGACCCAGTACTTC
CASSKGLAGEGETQYF
>TRBV11-3|.|TRBJ1-2|.
TGTGCCAGCAGCTTGAGGTCTGGAGGGGATATTGGCTACACCTTC
CASSLRSGGDIGYTF
>TRBV27|TRBD2|TRBJ2-7|.
TGTGCCAGCAGGAAATCCTTAGCGGGAGGGCCCTCCTACGAGCAGTACTTC
CASRKSLAGGPSYEQYF
>TRBV19|TRBD2|TRBJ2-1|.
TGTGCCAGTAGTTTGGGACTAGCGGGAGGGTACAATGAGCAGTTCTTC
CASSLGLAGGYNEQFF